This T cell receptor (beta chain) was identified in a study of blood T cell repertoires in COVID-19. Original processing notes: Quantification of nucleated cells was approximated via reference gene primer amplification. This table comes from immunoSEQ multiplex PCR, and its TCRdb copy is limited to in-frame clones, with some not included. The V and J calls and clone size are taken from that table; D and trimming were inferred from the DNA. The sample includes some 150,000 clones, roughly 80% of them seen just once. Trimming took off 3 bases at V and 3 bases at J, with 9 bases between the two ends. Germline V CDR1 and CDR2: MNHNS, SASEGT. The CDR3 contains 13 residues.

V and J are TRBV6-1 and TRBJ2-7; D possibly corresponds to TRBD1 (5 bases). The sequence derives from a human donor in a cohort sampled during active COVID-19. The source material was peripheral blood. This chain's CDR3 is CASSEVTGYEQYF. DNA for the CDR3: TGTGCCAGCAGTGAGGTAACAGGCTACGAGCAGTACTTC.